Sequencing of this T cell receptor beta chain was carried out in a study of CD8+CD57+ T cells in acquired aplastic anemia. Study-level points and caveats: Overlapping CD8+ CDR3 repertoires of patients and controls contained twenty-nine shared sequences.

V was pared by 8 bases and J by 7 bases, with 6 bases of the junction left unmatched. CDR3 length equals 12 residues. Genomic DNA, the template, was used for profiling of the TCR beta VDJ and CDR3. TCRdb used MiXCR to reprocess the reads, holding one entry per CDR3 protein. Of 150,000 to 200,000 distinct CDR3 sequences in the sample, about 64% were seen once. This clonotype has just one count. Its cognate antigen is unknown. The TCR originated in a human donor with severe aplastic anemia or a healthy control (not recorded which). Sequences were obtained from sorted CD4+, CD8+, or CD8+CD57+ T cells (not recorded which) from PBMCs. V gene TRBV12-3 or TRBV12-4 combines with J gene TRBJ2-5; 8 bases fit TRBD2. The CDR3: CASCPGLGTQYF. The DNA for the CDR3 is TGTGCCAGCTGTCCGGGACTAGGGACCCAGTACTTC.